What follows are 26 T cell receptor beta chains derived from one specimen sequenced in a study of blood T cell repertoires in COVID-19. Sequencing was performed with immunoSEQ multiplex PCR; in TCRdb, only in-frame clones are kept and a portion is missing. Of 50,000 to 75,000 clones listed, more than 70% are singletons. Material for sequencing was peripheral blood. The receptor set was obtained from a man between 60 and 70 years old with acute or convalescent COVID-19.

The chain links TRBV9 to TRBJ2-3; TRBD2 agrees at 14 bases. Germline CDR1 and CDR2: SGDLS and YYNGEE. V shed 4 bases, J shed 5 bases, and the junction held 15 bases outside the gene matches. The CDR3 runs 19 residues. For the CDR3, the DNA is TGTGCCAGCAGCTTTTCCCCAGGGACTAGCGGGGGCAGGGGAGATACGCAGTATTTT. Translating it yields CASSFSPGTSGGRGDTQYF.

The rearrangement joins TRBV30 to TRBJ2-1, with 7 nucleotides matching TRBD1. The length of the CDR3 is 13 residues. The J segment lost 9 bases and the V segment lost 2 bases, leaving 7 bases of the junction unmatched. The germline gives CDR1 GTSNPN, CDR2 SVGIG (reference sequence). This CDR3 reads CAWSTRQGGEQFF. In DNA form, the CDR3 reads TGTGCCTGGAGTACTCGACAGGGCGGTGAGCAGTTCTTC.

Of note for this clone: An end of the junction differs from the germline gene, which may be a read error. The chain couples TRBV9 to TRBJ2-6, with 8 bases fitting TRBD2. The germline gives CDR1 SGDLS, CDR2 YYNGEE. This CDR3 contains 17 residues. The CDR3 sequence: CARSPGGGSWGANVLTF. CDR3 bases: TGTGCCCGCAGCCCCGGGGGGGGCTCGTGGGGGGCCAACGTCCTGACTTTC.

V usage is TRBV7-2 and J usage is TRBJ2-3; 9 bases are a match to TRBD1. The junction had 7 bases not matched to a gene; V was cut back by 2 bases and J by 4 bases. The CDR3 has 16 amino acids. Looked up from germline, CDR1 is SGHTA and CDR2 is FQGNSA. The CDR3 loop reads CASSLYRGRGSDTQYF. CDR3 in DNA: TGTGCCAGCAGCTTATACAGGGGGCGTGGGTCAGATACGCAGTATTTT.

This clone was detected only once. The rearrangement joins TRBV5-1 to TRBJ1-5; possibly TRBD1 for D (6 bases). The V end lost 2 bases, the J end lost 7 bases, and 16 bases lay between the germline ends. Looked up from germline, CDR1 is SGHRS and CDR2 is YFSETQ. The CDR3 loop spans 15 amino acids. CDR3 nucleotides: TGCGCCAGCAGCTTTGAAGGGGGGGAAGGCCAGCCCCAGCATTTT. Its protein is CASSFEGGEGQPQHF.

This chain joins TRBV11-2 and TRBJ2-2; 11 nucleotides line up with TRBD2. CDR3 length equals 17 residues. V gave up 6 bases and J gave up 0 bases; unmatched junction bases: 6. Germline assignment: CDR1 SGHAT and CDR2 FQNNGV. This CDR3 reads CASRTTSGVSNTGELFF. The CDR3 bases are TGTGCCAGCAGGACGACTAGCGGGGTATCGAACACCGGGGAGCTGTTTTTT.

This clone was counted only a few times. The chain couples TRBV7-6 to TRBJ2-7; 7 nucleotides agree with TRBD1. The CDR3 runs 14 residues. Germline values: CDR1 SGHVS, CDR2 FNYEAQ. V shed 1 base, J shed 5 bases, and the junction held 5 bases outside the gene matches. CDR3 sequence reads: CASSLGTGANEQYF. In DNA, the CDR3 is TGTGCCAGCAGCTTAGGTACAGGGGCTAACGAGCAGTACTTC.

Only a few counts were recorded for this clone. V and J are TRBV7-2 and TRBJ1-2; weak D call: TRBD1 (6 bases). Trimming took off 5 bases at V and 8 bases at J, with 12 bases between the two ends. From germline, CDR1 is SGHTA and CDR2 FQGNSA. This CDR3 spans 12 amino acids. CDR3 nucleotide sequence: TGTGCCAGCAGCCCATCAGGGGAGGGCTACACCTTC. Amino acids: CASSPSGEGYTF.

A note on this clone: The junction does not match germline at one end; this may be a read error. This sequence joins TRBV7-7 and TRBJ2-1; TRBD1 matches at 9 bases. Germline CDR1 reads SSHAT; CDR2 reads FNYEAQ (reference sequence). CDR3 length: 16 amino acids. CDR3 nucleotides: TGTGCTAGCAGCTCGGAACCGGGACAGGGTCACAATGAGCAGTTCTTC. Translating gives CASSSEPGQGHNEQFF.

In its sample, this clone was seen once. The chain is built from TRBV7-8 and TRBJ2-1; D not resolved. Trimming shortened V by 3 bases and J by 9 bases, and 21 bases separated the two germline ends. There are 16 residues in the CDR3. The V gene's germline CDR1 is SGHVS and CDR2 FQNEAQ. The CDR3 coding sequence is TGTGCCAGCAGCTTCGGCAGGCTAATCCTCTCGAGTGAGCAGTTCTTC. As protein: CASSFGRLILSSEQFF.

The genes are TRBV7-9 and TRBJ2-7, with 8 bases lining up with TRBD1. Germline V CDR1 and CDR2: SEHNR, FQNEAQ (reference sequence). CDR3 size: 15 residues. The trim removed 1 base at V and 1 base at J, leaving 3 bases unmatched. CDR3 sequence reads: CASSLGDRGSYEQYF. In DNA, the CDR3 is TGTGCCAGCAGCTTAGGAGACAGGGGATCCTACGAGCAGTACTTC.

A remark on this clone: The junction departs from the called germline gene at one end, perhaps through a read error. This chain connects TRBV7-7 to TRBJ2-5, with 15 positions matching TRBD2. CDR3 size: 20 residues. Germline V gene data show CDR1 as SSHAT and CDR2 as FNYEAQ (reference sequence). CDR3 residues: CASSLAPRTSGGVGQETQYF. The CDR3 nucleotides read TGTGCTAGCAGCTTAGCGCCCCGGACTAGCGGGGGGGTGGGACAAGAGACCCAGTACTTC. The full variable domain, completed using reference TRBV7-7 and TRBJ2-5, is GAGVSQSPRYKVTKRGQDVTLRCDPISSHATLYWYQQALGQGPEFLTYFNYEAQPDKSGLPSDRFSAERPEGSISTLTIQRTEQRDSAMYRCASSLAPRTSGGVGQETQYFGPGTRLLVL.

The chain joins TRBV6-1 to TRBJ1-4; D ambiguous. Trimming took 2 bases from V and 4 from J, leaving 14 bases between them. The V gene's germline CDR1 is MNHNS and CDR2 SASEGT. This CDR3 is 16 amino acids long. The CDR3 reads CASSESESIFNEKLFF. The CDR3 DNA is TGTGCCAGCAGTGAATCAGAAAGTATATTTAATGAAAAACTGTTTTTT.

This clone was detected a few times. This chain uses TRBV28 with TRBJ1-1; D unresolved. Deletions cut 7 bases from V and 4 bases from J, with 7 bases between. Germline V CDR1 and CDR2: MDHEN, SYDVKM. This CDR3 spans 11 amino acids. The DNA for the CDR3 is TGTGCCAGCAAAACTCCCACTGAAGCTTTCTTT. Amino acid sequence: CASKTPTEAFF.

The CDR3: CASRSGAGQGANSPLHF. The CDR3 DNA follows: TGTGCCAGCAGGTCAGGAGCAGGACAGGGGGCCAATTCACCCCTCCACTTT. V usage is TRBV9 and J usage is TRBJ1-6, with 11 bases identical to TRBD1. The trim removed 5 bases at V and 7 bases at J, leaving 11 bases unmatched. CDR1 is SGDLS, CDR2 YYNGEE, per germline. This CDR3 is 17 amino acids long.

This clone was picked up one time. This chain links TRBV6-5 with TRBJ2-7; 11 bases align to TRBD2. Germline V gene sequence: CDR1 MNHEY, CDR2 SVGAGI. The junction had 7 bases not matched to a gene; V was cut back by 6 bases and J by 3 bases. This CDR3 is built from 15 residues. The CDR3 spells CASSVAGGPDYEQYF. The DNA of the CDR3 is TGTGCCAGCAGCGTAGCGGGGGGGCCTGACTACGAGCAGTACTTC.

The rearrangement uses TRBV2 and TRBJ2-1, with 12 bases matching TRBD2. This CDR3 spans 12 amino acids. From germline, CDR1 is SNHLY and CDR2 FYNNEI. After removal of 4 bases from V and 12 bases from J, the junction contained 1 base not matched to a gene. The CDR3 is CASSGLAGVQFF. The CDR3 DNA is TGTGCCAGCAGTGGACTAGCGGGGGTGCAGTTCTTC.

This rearrangement joins TRBV18 to TRBJ2-6; a possible D gene is TRBD1 (5 bases). This CDR3 is 18 amino acids long. Germline V lookup: CDR1 KGHSH, CDR2 LQKENI. Trimming left V 2 bases short and J 0 bases short, with 14 bases between. The CDR3 DNA follows: TGTGCCAGCTCACCAAGGGGTTCGGTGGTCTCTGGGGCCAACGTCCTGACTTTC. It codes for CASSPRGSVVSGANVLTF.

The chain uses TRBV2 and TRBJ1-1, with no clear D. The CDR3 spans 14 residues. Germline loops: CDR1 SNHLY, CDR2 FYNNEI. V lost 3 bases and J lost 0, with 8 bases in between. Here the CDR3 DNA reads TGTGCCAGCAGTGAGAGCAGGCTGAACACTGAAGCTTTCTTT. Its protein product is CASSESRLNTEAFF.

This chain connects TRBV2 to TRBJ1-2; 7 bases agree with TRBD1. The V gene's germline CDR1 is SNHLY and CDR2 FYNNEI. CDR3 length equals 14 residues. Trimming cost V 6 bases and J 7 bases; bases outside gene matches: 11. The CDR3 loop reads CASSGQYRGLGYTF. CDR3 in DNA: TGTGCCAGCAGCGGACAGTACAGGGGACTTGGCTACACCTTC.

J is TRBJ1-2 and V is TRBV7-9, with 8 bases that match TRBD1. The CDR3 loop spans 15 amino acids. Germline-derived CDR1 and CDR2 are SEHNR and FQNEAQ (reference sequence). J was trimmed by 5 bases and V by 5 bases; bases with no gene match: 10. CDR3 region: CASSIHRGYRYGYTF. The DNA for the CDR3 is TGTGCCAGCAGCATCCACAGGGGGTATAGGTATGGCTACACCTTC.

The gene calls are TRBV25-1 and TRBJ2-1, with 9 positions matching TRBD1. The CDR3 sequence is 16 residues long. J gave up 7 bases and V 6 bases, and 13 bases lay outside the gene matches. Germline CDR1 MGHDK, CDR2 SYGVNS. The CDR3 spells CASSPNIGTGRNEQFF. CDR3 DNA sequence: TGTGCCAGCAGCCCGAATATCGGGACAGGGAGGAATGAGCAGTTCTTC. Complete variable domain (other parts from reference TRBV25-1 and TRBJ2-1): EADIYQTPRYLVIGTGKKITLECSQTMGHDKMYWYQQDPGMELHLIHYSYGVNSTEKGDLSSESTVSRIRTEHFPLTLESARPSHTSQYLCASSPNIGTGRNEQFFGPGTRLTVL.

The chain carries TRBV15 and TRBJ2-3, with D possibly matching TRBD2 (5 bases). This CDR3 region has 15 residues. The V gene lost 0 bases and the J gene lost 2 bases, with 9 bases spanning the gap. In germline, CDR1 is LNHNV, CDR2 YYDKDF (reference sequence). The CDR3 sequence: CATSRDRRNTDTQYF. DNA of the CDR3: TGTGCCACCAGCAGAGATAGGAGGAACACAGATACGCAGTATTTT.

The chain uses TRBV27 and TRBJ1-6; no clear D gene. This CDR3 is 13 amino acids long. Between the trimmed V and J ends, which lost 6 bases and 2 bases, there was a span of 5 bases. CDR1 and CDR2 from the germline V gene are MNHEY and SMNVEV (reference sequence). The CDR3 protein is CASSVTYNSPLHF. The DNA for the CDR3 is TGTGCCAGCAGCGTTACCTATAATTCACCCCTCCACTTT.

This clone was recorded once. The rearrangement links TRBV6-1 to TRBJ2-2; TRBD2 agrees at 14 bases. The CDR3 is 20 residues long. CDR1 is MNHNS, CDR2 SASEGT, per germline. Trimming removed 4 bases from V and 1 base from J; junction bases left unmatched: 11. The chain's CDR3 is CASSAPPGLAGVGNTGELFF. The DNA for the CDR3 is TGTGCCAGCAGTGCCCCACCGGGACTAGCGGGGGTTGGGAACACCGGGGAGCTGTTTTTT.

The chain couples TRBV5-1 to TRBJ1-1; TRBD1 matches 8 bases. This CDR3 has 14 amino acids. J was trimmed by 4 bases and V by 4 bases; bases with no gene match: 6. Germline CDR1 and CDR2: SGHRS and YFSETQ. The CDR3 loop is CASSGQGDGTEAFF. In nucleotides, the CDR3 is TGCGCCAGCAGCGGACAGGGAGATGGCACTGAAGCTTTCTTT. The full variable domain, in which reference TRBV5-1 and TRBJ1-1 provide the parts outside the CDR3, is KAGVTQTPRYLIKTRGQQVTLSCSPISGHRSVSWYQQTPGQGLQFLFEYFSETQRNKGNFPGRFSGRQFSNSRSEMNVSTLELGDSALYLCASSGQGDGTEAFFGQGTRLTVV.